The 20 T cell receptor beta chains below come from one sample, sequenced in a study of CD8 T cells in Susac syndrome. The RNA, about 0.45 to 1 ug, was put through reverse transcription using random hexamers. TCRdb re-analysed the immunoSEQ multiplex PCR reads in MiXCR, keeping a single row per CDR3 protein. This table holds 150,000 to 200,000 distinct CDR3 sequences, around 95% found once. Sequenced input: CD8+ T cells from PBMCs. The receptors originated from a human donor with Susac syndrome.

The V gene is TRBV12-3 or TRBV12-4, the J gene TRBJ2-5; D unclear. This CDR3 is 14 amino acids long. The V end was cut by 3 bases, the J end by 3 bases, with 11 bases between. The CDR3 DNA reads TGTGCCAGCAGTTTCGGCGGCGCGGAAGAGACCCAGTACTTC. The encoded protein is CASSFGGAEETQYF.

The rearrangement uses TRBV29-1 and TRBJ1-2; TRBD1 agrees at 10 bases. Germline V gene data show CDR1 as SQVTM and CDR2 as ANQGSEA. CDR3 length equals 12 residues. The ends lost 5 bases at V and 9 bases at J; junction bases unmatched: 6. The CDR3 DNA follows: TGCAGCGTTTTAGGGGACAGGGGACGCTACACCTTC. Translation: CSVLGDRGRYTF.

The genes are TRBV27 and TRBJ1-1; D possibly corresponds to TRBD1 (5 bases). The V gene's germline CDR1 is MNHEY and CDR2 SMNVEV (reference sequence). V lost 7 bases and J 7 bases, leaving 10 bases between the germline ends. The CDR3 runs 11 residues. This chain's CDR3 is CASTQGSEAFF. CDR3 DNA sequence: TGTGCCAGCACTCAGGGTAGTGAAGCTTTCTTT.

The CDR3 here is CARQGENYGYTF. CDR3 bases: TGTGCCCGTCAGGGAGAGAACTATGGCTACACCTTC. V gene TRBV30 combines with J gene TRBJ1-2, with D possibly matching TRBD1 (5 bases). CDR3 size: 12 residues. Germline V CDR1 and CDR2: GTSNPN, SVGIG (reference sequence). Trimming took off 8 bases at V and 2 bases at J, with 12 bases between the two ends. The entire variable domain, with the rest obtained from reference TRBV30 and TRBJ1-2, is as follows: SQTIHQWPATLVQPVGSPLSLECTVEGTSNPNLYWYRQAAGRGLQLLFYSVGIGQISSEVPQNLSASRPQDRQFILSSKKLLLSDSGFYLCARQGENYGYTFGSGTRLTVV.

This clonotype was seen only once. The rearrangement joins TRBV7-2 to TRBJ2-5, with TRBD2 identical over 11 bases. Germline V gene sequence: CDR1 SGHTA, CDR2 FQGNSA. J was trimmed by 5 bases and V by 7 bases; bases with no gene match: 9. The CDR3 is 15 residues long. This CDR3 is CASKLAGGPGETQYF. DNA for the CDR3: TGTGCCAGCAAGTTAGCGGGGGGGCCGGGTGAGACCCAGTACTTC.

V and J are TRBV4-1 and TRBJ1-6; D not resolved. The CDR3 contains 14 residues. CDR1 and CDR2 (germline): MGHRA, YSYEKL. V lost 0 bases to trimming and J lost 6 bases, with 6 bases between them. The chain's CDR3 is CASSQEIPNSPLHF. The DNA of the CDR3 is TGCGCCAGCAGCCAAGAAATTCCTAATTCACCCCTCCACTTT.

The V and J genes are TRBV5-1 and TRBJ1-1; 7 bases agree with TRBD1. Losses at the gene ends were 3 bases for V and 4 bases for J; bases not matched to a gene: 6. The CDR3 is made up of 14 amino acids. The V gene's germline CDR1 is SGHRS and CDR2 YFSETQ. This CDR3 reads CASSWDSKGTEAFF. The CDR3 DNA reads as TGCGCCAGCAGCTGGGACAGCAAGGGCACTGAAGCTTTCTTT.

The V call is TRBV25-1, the J call TRBJ2-3; the D gene is possibly TRBD1 (6 bases). Looked up from germline, CDR1 is MGHDK and CDR2 is SYGVNS. Trimming pared 4 bases from V and 4 bases from J, leaving 9 bases between. The CDR3 spans 13 residues. CDR3 nucleotide sequence: TGTGCCAGCAGTGTCAGGGGCCCAGATACGCAGTATTTT. It encodes CASSVRGPDTQYF.

The chain has TRBV2 and TRBJ2-1; the match to TRBD2 covers 9 bases. V lost 11 bases, J lost 10 bases, and 21 bases stayed unmatched. The CDR3 contains 16 residues. Germline V gene lookup returns CDR1 SNHLY and CDR2 FYNNEI. DNA for the CDR3: TGTGCCGCAGGAGATGGCGGGGCGGGGGGGCCTGTCGAGCAGTTCTTC. This codes for CAAGDGGAGGPVEQFF. Full variable domain (outside the CDR3, taken from reference TRBV2 and TRBJ2-1): EPEVTQTPSHQVTQMGQEVILRCVPISNHLYFYWYRQILGQKVEFLVSFYNNEISEKSEIFDDQFSVERPDGSNFTLKIRSTKLEDSAMYFCAAGDGGAGGPVEQFFGPGTRLTVL.

This rearrangement joins TRBV24-1 to TRBJ2-1; 10 bases match TRBD1. The germline CDR1 and CDR2 sequences are KGHDR and SFDVKD. Trimming cost V 2 bases and J 5 bases; bases outside gene matches: 5. This CDR3 has 16 residues. The CDR3 bases are TGTGCCACCAGTGATTGGTCGGGACAGGGGAACAATGAGCAGTTCTTC. Amino acid sequence: CATSDWSGQGNNEQFF.

The gene calls are TRBV29-1 and TRBJ1-2, with 7 bases matching TRBD1. Germline-derived CDR1 and CDR2 are SQVTM and ANQGSEA. The CDR3 length is 16 residues. V lost 1 base and J lost 5; bases outside the gene matches: 13. The chain's CDR3 is CSVEASGTAMPYGYTF. The CDR3 DNA follows: TGCAGCGTTGAAGCCTCCGGGACAGCTATGCCTTATGGCTACACCTTC. Using reference TRBV29-1 and TRBJ1-2 for the parts outside the CDR3, the full variable domain is SAVISQKPSRDICQRGTSLTIQCQVDSQVTMMFWYRQQPGQSLTLIATANQGSEATYESGFVIDKFPISRPNLTFSTLTVSNMSPEDSSIYLCSVEASGTAMPYGYTFGSGTRLTVV.

This chain links TRBV7-3 with TRBJ2-5; D possibly corresponds to TRBD1 (5 bases). The CDR3 has 13 amino acids. Germline lookup yields CDR1 SGHTA and CDR2 FQGTGA. V gave up 5 bases and J gave up 5 bases, with 12 bases separating them. The DNA of the CDR3 is TGTGCCAGCAGCCCCTCTCGACAGGAGACCCAGTACTTC. This sequence encodes CASSPSRQETQYF.

V gene TRBV15 combines with J gene TRBJ2-3, with 14 positions matching TRBD2. V was pared by 5 bases and J by 2 bases, with 6 bases of the junction left unmatched. Germline-derived CDR1 and CDR2 are LNHNV and YYDKDF (reference sequence). The CDR3 sequence is 17 residues long. CDR3 region: CATSLGLAGGLTDTQYF. As DNA, the CDR3 is TGTGCCACCAGCTTAGGACTAGCGGGGGGCCTCACAGATACGCAGTATTTT.

The J gene is TRBJ1-3, the V gene TRBV20-1; the D is unclear. V shed 7 bases and J shed 1 base, with 14 bases lying between them. The CDR3 length is 14 residues. Germline-derived CDR1 and CDR2 are DFQATT and SNEGSKA (reference sequence). In DNA form, the CDR3 reads TGCAGTGGTGAGGCCGGCCTTTCTGGAAACACCATATATTTT. The encoded protein is CSGEAGLSGNTIYF.

This sequence joins TRBV20-1 and TRBJ2-2; the match to TRBD2 covers 8 bases. This CDR3 has 17 residues. With V trimmed by 3 bases and J by 2 bases, 11 bases remained unmatched. Germline V gene lookup returns CDR1 DFQATT and CDR2 SNEGSKA (reference sequence). The CDR3 loop is CSARAPGTRANTGELFF. CDR3 DNA sequence: TGCAGTGCTAGGGCCCCGGGGACTAGGGCAAACACCGGGGAGCTGTTTTTT.

The chain uses TRBV11-2 and TRBJ2-7; the D gene is possibly TRBD1 (6 bases). This CDR3 is 13 amino acids long. Germline CDR1 reads SGHAT; CDR2 reads FQNNGV. V lost 0 bases and J lost 7, with 10 bases in between. The CDR3 sequence: CASSLDHRVEQYF. The CDR3 region has the DNA TGTGCCAGCAGCTTAGATCACAGGGTAGAGCAGTACTTC.

V is TRBV6-5 and J is TRBJ1-3; D gene uncertain. The CDR3 spans 15 residues. CDR1 and CDR2 from the germline V gene are MNHEY and SVGAGI. V lost 5 bases and J 0 bases, leaving 11 bases between the germline ends. The CDR3 coding sequence is TGTGCCAGCAGTCCCACCGGAAGCTCTGGAAACACCATATATTTT. Its protein is CASSPTGSSGNTIYF.

The rearrangement uses TRBV12-3 or TRBV12-4 and TRBJ2-1, with 12 bases that match TRBD2. The CDR3 has 15 amino acids. V lost 6 bases, J lost 6 bases, and 6 bases stayed unmatched. CDR3 residues: CASSSSGGAGNEQFF. The CDR3, as DNA: TGTGCCAGCAGCTCTAGCGGGGGGGCGGGCAATGAGCAGTTCTTC.

The chain couples TRBV30 to TRBJ2-7; TRBD2 is a possible D gene (6 bases). Germline V gene data show CDR1 as GTSNPN and CDR2 as SVGIG (reference sequence). V shed 2 bases and J shed 0 bases, with 14 bases lying between them. The CDR3 extends over 15 amino acids. The CDR3 sequence: CAWSTLGLSSYEQYF. The CDR3 DNA is TGTGCCTGGAGTACCCTGGGACTTAGCTCCTACGAGCAGTACTTC. Together with reference TRBV30 and TRBJ2-7, the CDR3 gives the full variable domain: SQTIHQWPATLVQPVGSPLSLECTVEGTSNPNLYWYRQAAGRGLQLLFYSVGIGQISSEVPQNLSASRPQDRQFILSSKKLLLSDSGFYLCAWSTLGLSSYEQYFGPGTRLTVT.

Here the CDR3 DNA reads TGTGCCAGCAGCCACCGGACAGGTTTTAATGAAAAACTGTTTTTT. Its protein product is CASSHRTGFNEKLFF. The chain employs TRBV21-1 and TRBJ1-4; TRBD1, the table's D call, lacks a check against the DNA. TRBV21-1 is marked as a pseudogene. The CDR3 has 15 residues.